Sequencing of this T cell receptor beta chain was carried out in a study of cytomegalovirus exposure and HLA in healthy donors. Study-level results: There were some V segments, including TRBV6-2 and TRBV6-3, excluded as indistinguishable.

The CDR3 covers 12 residues. Per germline, CDR1 GTSNPN and CDR2 SVGIG (reference sequence). Trimming left V 4 bases short and J 3 bases short, with 8 bases between. 13 Jbeta primers and 60 Vbeta primers were used for the PCR. This table comes from immunoSEQ multiplex PCR, and its TCRdb copy is limited to in-frame clones, with some not included. The record lists tens of thousands of clones, of which the ten most abundant hold under 2%. Turning to this clone: Its matching antigen is unknown.

This rearrangement joins TRBV30 to TRBJ2-3; D may be TRBD2 (5 bases). The material sequenced was PBMCs. The sequence derives from a woman under 40 in good health and CMV-seronegative. As DNA, the CDR3 is TGTGCCTGGACGGAGGTAACAGATACGCAGTATTTT. Its protein product is CAWTEVTDTQYF.